Included here is one T cell receptor beta chain sequence, with context. V was pared by 5 bases and J by 3 bases, with 9 bases of the junction left unmatched. The germline V gene encodes CDR1 SGHTA and CDR2 FQGTGA. The CDR3 consists of 18 residues. The data are from a study of blood T cell repertoires in COVID-19. Study-level background: Acute and convalescent COVID-19 samples came from the United States, Italy and Spain. Sources were T cells, B-cell-depleted T cells, or PBMCs; the material itself was cDNA or gDNA.

Authors' analysis steps: Amplified reference gene primers provided the basis for estimating nucleated cell counts. TCRdb's copy holds only in-frame clones and misses some; the assay was immunoSEQ multiplex PCR. V and J calls and clone size are copied from that table; D and trimming were computed from the DNA. The repertoire consists of about 130,000 clones, with around 80% occurring once and the leading ten covering around 9.9%. The sample consisted of peripheral blood. The gene calls are TRBV7-3 and TRBJ2-2; 13 bases align to TRBD2. This TCR was recovered from a man aged 55 to 70 who had recovered from COVID-19. CDR3 protein: CASSPGLAGFFDTGELFF. The CDR3 DNA is TGTGCCAGCAGCCCGGGACTAGCGGGATTCTTTGACACCGGGGAGCTGTTTTTT.